This entry describes one T cell receptor (beta chain). Its binding antigen is unknown. No base qualities exist here, and no much larger clone lies one base off it. This specimen belongs to a study of cytomegalovirus exposure and HLA in healthy donors (dated by TCRdb to 2016 to 2017). In terms of the full investigation: According to an earlier analysis of a few hundred of the donors, roughly 180 million T cells yielded 117 million unique TCR beta sequences and more than 250 Gb of sequence data. An early release that covered approximately 600 HLA-typed donors contained approximately 290 gigabases of sequencing data and about 84 million unique TCR sequences. Of the 398 genotyped donors, 80% to 90% were placed in the genetic ancestry cluster associated with self-reported Caucasian donors. The study aimed to test whether cataloging public T cell receptors could reveal signatures of past pathogen exposure. The study profiled the T cell repertoires of some 610 subjects by immunosequencing and related them to cytomegalovirus serostatus. A separate validation cohort of roughly 130 different subjects was used in addition to the approximately 610-subject first cohort. High-throughput TCR immunosequencing, statistical association of individual TCRs with disease status, and machine learning were combined to predict cytomegalovirus infection status. A later analysis re-examined previously published TCR beta repertoires from about 700 donors and added high-resolution HLA genotyping to investigate patterns of TCR occurrence. Rather than using new phenotypic data, the later analysis identified candidate immune exposures from TCR beta sequences and from how often those sequences occurred across donors. In an earlier analysis of 550 to 700 of the donors, high-throughput TCR beta sequencing was used to judge whether each TCR beta V gene segment behaved as functional or pseudogenic. Donor age, sex, ethnicity and CMV serostatus were compiled together with the repertoire data. In a later genetic analysis, genome-wide SNP genotypes for about three fifths of the roughly 670 donors were used, and that subset was treated as a discovery cohort. All discovery cohort repertoires had been generated on a single sequencing platform. Both class I and class II loci were covered by HLA typing, at four-digit resolution. Typing coverage differed by locus: A, B, C, DRB1 and DQB1 were typed in roughly 620-640 donors, DQA1 in 522, DPA1 in over 600, and DPB1 in approximately 450. Four or five DR-DQ haplotypes were handled as single units for association and clustering, since linkage in the cohort was strong. Among roughly 400 genotyped donors of the cohort, an average of around 220,000 unique TCR beta nucleotide sequences was sequenced per donor, of which roughly 17% were non-productive.

Results the study describes overall, beyond this receptor: This cohort had only TCR beta chains sequenced, and the lack of alpha or paired-chain data limited which features could be detected. Broadly in line with IMGT annotations, most TCR beta V segments showed up in productive rearrangements about 87% or about 30% of the time in an earlier analysis of some 590 of the donors. The presence/absence analyses assumed that sequencing depth was roughly uniform across donors, and that assumption may not be true. Because some donors lacked HLA typing at each locus, the association tests relied only on the typed subset. A further reported finding was that TCR beta sequences accurately predicted the HLA-A and HLA-B alleles for most subjects in the first cohort. The earlier analysis of some 560 of the donors excluded some 15 rarely observed V segments, including chromosome 9 orphons, because counts were too low. At a false discovery rate of 0.05, a later analysis linked some 18,000 TCR beta sequences to specific HLA alleles. Assigning TCR associations to individual alleles was difficult when HLA alleles, especially DR and DQ, strongly co-occurred. Linkage disequilibrium might explain the correlated functional status among segregating V segments, but an unknown experimental factor could not be ruled out. The classifier was reported to diagnose cytomegalovirus status with high specificity and sensitivity in both the original and validation cohorts. According to a later analysis, most CMV-associated TCR beta chains appeared to be HLA-restricted, and the HLA associations seemed to be driven largely by CMV exposure. Most TCR sequences were observed very rarely across donors, whereas some public TCRs were present in many individuals. A later analysis found that HLA-associated TCR beta chains were more clonally expanded and had lower generation probabilities than equally common non-associated chains. In vitro tests confirmed that a few of the cytomegalovirus-associated TCR beta chains recognize cytomegalovirus antigens. A later genetic analysis associated a missense DCLRE1C variant with V-gene and J-gene trimming of TCR beta chains, and an independent cohort replicated the association. A total of some 180 TCR beta chains were listed by the study as associated with cytomegalovirus. A later genetic analysis reported fewer N-insertions in productive TCRs among donors in an Asian-associated ancestry cluster than the approximately 670-donor mean. According to a later analysis, parvovirus B19, influenza, CMV and Epstein-Barr virus appeared linked to several top co-occurrence clusters. A later analysis found that TCR association rates varied across HLA loci, with DRB1 alleles showing the most associated TCRs and HLA-C alleles the fewest. Some IMGT-functional V segments, including TRBV6-2 and TRBV6-3, could not be told apart with the 87-base-pair reads, so those segments were excluded. The authors suggested that the approach could potentially be extended to other disease states and immunological phenotypes. The sequencing pipeline was judged likely to have produced a cluster of highly shared sequence variants as a technical artifact. The only immune exposure information available for the cohort was CMV serostatus.

The germline V gene supplies CDR1 SGHRS and CDR2 YFSETQ. Germline trimming amounts to 7 bases on V and 1 base on J, with 8 as the count of junction bases outside the gene matches. Reading from cysteine to phenylalanine, the CDR3 counts 15 amino acids. The CDR3 DNA has 45 bases and is translated from base 1. The library was produced with the immunoSEQ multiplex PCR assay. The multiplex PCR relied on a mix of 60 forward primers for TCR Vbeta segments and 13 reverse primers for TCR Jbeta segments. The CDR3 region of rearranged TCR beta genes was amplified from genomic DNA by a multiplex PCR assay. The Illumina HiSeq System was used to sequence the amplified TCR beta libraries as 87-base-pair reads. For the original study's pipeline: Across the 666 repertoires, a later analysis counted about 81 million unique TCR beta chains, some 11 million of which were shared by at least two donors. Raw reads were error-corrected and collapsed into unique sequences with a nearest-neighbor algorithm that merged closely related sequences to remove PCR and sequencing errors. CDR3 sequences were aligned to IMGT reference sequences to assign V, D and J gene segments. Each retained sequence needed at least a six-nucleotide match to both a V gene segment and a J gene segment. Rearrangements were called productive when the CDR3 lacked stop codons and stayed in frame with V and J; all others were non-productive. CDR3 was defined by IMGT convention, running from the second conserved V-encoded cysteine to the conserved J-encoded phenylalanine. In an earlier analysis of just under 600 of the donors, sequences lacking an unambiguous match to a single V gene segment were excluded. In an earlier analysis of a few hundred of the donors, V segments were called functional above 56.7% productive rearrangements and were called segregating when the between-donor standard deviation exceeded 5%. A statistical classification framework was built for diagnosing cytomegalovirus status from the catalog of TCR beta chain sequences. A later analysis assigned V and J genes by comparing TCR nucleotide sequences with IMGT/GENE-DB human TR gene sequences. In a later analysis, CDR3 sequences and most-parsimonious VDJ recombination scenarios were assigned using the TCRdist pipeline. A later analysis defined each TCR beta chain by its CDR3 amino acid sequence plus V-gene family, and excluded reads lacking a unique V-gene family. To address suspected cross-contamination and a sequencing artifact, a later analysis removed approximately 590 highly shared, low-generation-probability nucleotide sequences. A later analysis calculated a clonal expansion index for each public chain from normalized within-repertoire ranks of inferred template counts. A later analysis computed generation probabilities with a VDJ recombination model fitted to out-of-frame rearrangements, and checked the results against IGoR. Hypergeometric tests were used in a later analysis to score TCR-TCR, TCR-HLA and TCR-CMV co-occurrence, with a repertoire-size bias correction applied to the TCR pairs. A later analysis estimated false discovery rates by permuting HLA or CMV assignments 20 times. In a later analysis, co-occurring TCRs were grouped using DBSCAN, and TCRdist sequence similarity was added for clustering within HLA-allele-positive subsets. Repertoires with fewer than 30,000 or more than 120,000 public chains were left out of co-occurrence clustering, as were a handful of repertoires with anomalous nucleotide sharing. The table comes from immuneACCESS by way of TCRdb, which keeps in-frame sequences with V and J called. Part of the clones is missing from these tables; in studies checked, under half for an unresolved V gene and the rest for unknown reasons. V, J and clone size are those of that table, while D and trimming were read from the DNA. The sample includes 200,000 to 250,000 clones, with 75% to 90% observed a single time. About 1% of the sample comes from the top ten.

The cohort was made up of 500 to 800 healthy bone marrow donors. Cohort members were all nominally healthy when sampled, although unrecorded immune exposures were likely present. The donor was CMV seronegative and was included in the group of about 400 seronegative cohort members. Every donor gave a peripheral blood sample, and the peripheral blood mononuclear cells from that sample were used for TCR beta sequencing. Genomic DNA was extracted from the blood cell samples with the Qiagen DNeasy Blood Extraction Kit. The TCR was taken from a woman under 30 in good health and CMV-seronegative. This sequence uses TRBV5-1 and TRBJ2-5; 9 middle bases align to TRBD2. Sequenced input: PBMCs. The CDR3 is CASQWLAGSQETQYF. In nucleotides, the sequence is TGCGCCAGCCAGTGGCTAGCGGGGAGCCAAGAGACCCAGTACTTC.